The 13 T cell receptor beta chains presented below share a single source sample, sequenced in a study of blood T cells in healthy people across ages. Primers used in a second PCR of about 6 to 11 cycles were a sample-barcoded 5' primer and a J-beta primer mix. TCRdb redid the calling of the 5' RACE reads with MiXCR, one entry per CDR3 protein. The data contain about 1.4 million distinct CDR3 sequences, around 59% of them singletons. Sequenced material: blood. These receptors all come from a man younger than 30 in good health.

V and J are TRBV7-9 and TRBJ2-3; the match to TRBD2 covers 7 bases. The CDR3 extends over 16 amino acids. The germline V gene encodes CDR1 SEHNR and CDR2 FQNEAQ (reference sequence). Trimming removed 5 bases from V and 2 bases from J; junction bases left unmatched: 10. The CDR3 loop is CASSLGEGRDTDTQYF. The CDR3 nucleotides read TGTGCCAGCAGCCTGGGGGAGGGGCGCGACACAGATACGCAGTATTTT.

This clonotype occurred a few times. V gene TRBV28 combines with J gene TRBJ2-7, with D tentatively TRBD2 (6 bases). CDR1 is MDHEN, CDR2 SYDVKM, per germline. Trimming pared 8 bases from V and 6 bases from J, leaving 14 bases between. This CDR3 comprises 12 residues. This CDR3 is CASLSGVREQYF. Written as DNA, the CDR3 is TGTGCCAGCTTGTCGGGGGTACGCGAGCAGTACTTC. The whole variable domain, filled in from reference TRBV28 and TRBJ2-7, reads DVKVTQSSRYLVKRTGEKVFLECVQDMDHENMFWYRQDPGLGLRLIYFSYDVKMKEKGDIPEGYSVSREKKERFSLILESASTNQTSMYLCASLSGVREQYFGPGTRLTVT.

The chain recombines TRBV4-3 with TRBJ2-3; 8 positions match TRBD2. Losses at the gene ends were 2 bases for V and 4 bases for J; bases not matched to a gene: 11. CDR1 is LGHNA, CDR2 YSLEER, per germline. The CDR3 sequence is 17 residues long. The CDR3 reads CASSQFGGGSLADTQYF. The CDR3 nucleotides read TGCGCCAGCAGCCAATTCGGGGGGGGCAGTCTTGCAGATACGCAGTATTTT.

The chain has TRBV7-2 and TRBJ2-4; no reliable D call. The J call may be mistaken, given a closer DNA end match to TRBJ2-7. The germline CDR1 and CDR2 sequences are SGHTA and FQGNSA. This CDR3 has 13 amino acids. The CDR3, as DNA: TGTGCCAGCAGCTTAGCGATCAGAGCCGAGCAGTACTTC. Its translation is CASSLAIRAEQYF.

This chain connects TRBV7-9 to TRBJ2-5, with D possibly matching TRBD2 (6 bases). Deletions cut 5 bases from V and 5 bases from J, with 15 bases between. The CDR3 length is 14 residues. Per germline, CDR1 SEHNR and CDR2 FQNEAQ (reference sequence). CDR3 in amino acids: CASSPGSLRETQYF. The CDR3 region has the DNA TGTGCCAGCAGCCCCGGGAGCCTTAGGGAGACCCAGTACTTC.

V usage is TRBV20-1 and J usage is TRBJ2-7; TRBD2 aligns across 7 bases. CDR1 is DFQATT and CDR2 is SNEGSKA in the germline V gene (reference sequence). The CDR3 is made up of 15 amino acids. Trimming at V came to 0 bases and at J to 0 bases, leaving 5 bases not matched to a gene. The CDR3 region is CSARDSSGTSYEQYF. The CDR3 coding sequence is TGCAGTGCTAGAGACAGCAGCGGGACCTCCTACGAGCAGTACTTC.

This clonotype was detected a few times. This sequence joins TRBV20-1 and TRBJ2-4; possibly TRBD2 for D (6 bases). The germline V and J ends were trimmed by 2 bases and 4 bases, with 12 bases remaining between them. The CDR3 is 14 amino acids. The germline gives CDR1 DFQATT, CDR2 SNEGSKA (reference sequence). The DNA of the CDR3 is TGCAGTGCTAGAACCCCGGGACTGAAAAACATTCAGTACTTC. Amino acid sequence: CSARTPGLKNIQYF.

The CDR3 here is CASSLSGPGVPDTQYF. The CDR3 DNA reads TGTGCCAGCAGCCTAAGTGGGCCGGGAGTACCAGATACGCAGTATTTT. The J gene is TRBJ2-3, the V gene TRBV7-9; D might be TRBD2 (6 bases). CDR1 and CDR2 from the germline V gene are SEHNR and FQNEAQ (reference sequence). The V and J ends lost 5 bases and 4 bases respectively, with 19 bases between them. This CDR3 has 16 amino acids.

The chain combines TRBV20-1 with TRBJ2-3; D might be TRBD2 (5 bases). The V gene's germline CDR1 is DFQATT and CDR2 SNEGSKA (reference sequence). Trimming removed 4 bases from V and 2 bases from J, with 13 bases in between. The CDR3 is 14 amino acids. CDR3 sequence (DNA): TGCAGTGCTATTTCAGAGGGATCCACAGATACGCAGTATTTT. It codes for CSAISEGSTDTQYF.

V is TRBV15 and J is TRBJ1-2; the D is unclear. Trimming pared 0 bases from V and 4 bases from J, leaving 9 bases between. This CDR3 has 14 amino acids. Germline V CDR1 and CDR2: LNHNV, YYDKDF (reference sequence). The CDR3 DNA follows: TGTGCCACCAGCAGAGATCGGCGCGGCTATGGCTACACCTTC. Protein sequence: CATSRDRRGYGYTF.

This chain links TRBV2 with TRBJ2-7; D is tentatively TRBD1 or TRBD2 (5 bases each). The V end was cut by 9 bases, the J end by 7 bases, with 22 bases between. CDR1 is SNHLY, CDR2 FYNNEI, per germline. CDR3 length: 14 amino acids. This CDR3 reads CASLRDLSRREQYF. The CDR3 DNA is TGTGCCAGTCTCCGGGACCTCTCGAGACGGGAGCAGTACTTC.

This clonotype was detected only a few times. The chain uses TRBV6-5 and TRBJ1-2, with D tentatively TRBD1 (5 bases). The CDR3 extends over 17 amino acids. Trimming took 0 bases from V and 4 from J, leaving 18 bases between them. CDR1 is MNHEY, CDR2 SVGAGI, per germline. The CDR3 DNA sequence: TGTGCCAGCAGTTACTCGAGCGGAAGGGGACGCGTCTATGGCTACACCTTC. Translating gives CASSYSSGRGRVYGYTF.

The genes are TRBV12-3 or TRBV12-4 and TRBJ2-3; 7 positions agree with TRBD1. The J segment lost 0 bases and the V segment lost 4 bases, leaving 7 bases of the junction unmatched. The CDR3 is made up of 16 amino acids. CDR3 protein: CASSSVDRQSTDTQYF. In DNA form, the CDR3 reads TGTGCCAGCAGTTCTGTGGACAGGCAGAGCACAGATACGCAGTATTTT.